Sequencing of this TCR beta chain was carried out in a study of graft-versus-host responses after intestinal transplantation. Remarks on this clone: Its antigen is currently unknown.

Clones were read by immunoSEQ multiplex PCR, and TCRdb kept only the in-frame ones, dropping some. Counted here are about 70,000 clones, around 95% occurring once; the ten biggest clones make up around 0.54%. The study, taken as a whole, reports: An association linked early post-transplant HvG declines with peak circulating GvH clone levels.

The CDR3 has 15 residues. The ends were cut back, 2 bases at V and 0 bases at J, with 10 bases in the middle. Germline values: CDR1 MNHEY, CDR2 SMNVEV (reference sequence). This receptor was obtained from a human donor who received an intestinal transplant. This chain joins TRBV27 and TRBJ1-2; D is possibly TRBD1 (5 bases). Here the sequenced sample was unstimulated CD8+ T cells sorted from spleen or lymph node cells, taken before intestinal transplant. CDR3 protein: CASSLGRGSNYGYTF. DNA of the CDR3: TGTGCCAGCAGTTTAGGAAGGGGATCTAACTATGGCTACACCTTC.